A selection of T cell receptor beta chains follows, all from one sample in a study of T-cell memory formation after mild COVID-19. TCRdb ran MiXCR on the 5' RACE reads and lists one entry per CDR3 protein. The sample contains 350,000 to 500,000 distinct CDR3 sequences, roughly a quarter of which appear only once. What was sequenced was PBMCs or a T cell subset sorted from them (not recorded which). These receptors were obtained from an adult woman who had mild COVID-19 (a few samples of this study predate the infection). Cell type and time point are not known. Both conserved end residues are part of each CDR3. The order of the fields is J gene, V gene, clone size, D gene, CDR3 DNA, CDR3 protein. D genes are given only for firm matches. Clone size is not always given. Where it is, it says once, few, many or a class for expanded clones.

j_call: TRBJ1-1
v_call: TRBV25-1
clone_size: .
d_call: TRBD1
cdr3_nt: TGTGCCAGCAGTGAGGCCGGGACAGCTGAAGCTTTCTTT
cdr3_aa: CASSEAGTAEAFF

j_call: TRBJ2-6
v_call: TRBV12-3/TRBV12-4
clone_size: .
d_call: .
cdr3_nt: TGTGCCAGCACCGTTCGGGGGGCGTCTGGGGCCAACGTCCTGACTTTC
cdr3_aa: CASTVRGASGANVLTF

j_call: TRBJ1-4
v_call: TRBV7-2
clone_size: few
d_call: .
cdr3_nt: TGTGCCAGCAGCTTAGGGCAGGGATCAAATGAAAAACTGTTTTTT
cdr3_aa: CASSLGQGSNEKLFF

j_call: TRBJ2-7
v_call: TRBV5-1
clone_size: few
d_call: TRBD1
cdr3_nt: TGCGCCAGCAGCTTTTCGGACAGGGGGCAAACCTACGAGCAGTACTTC
cdr3_aa: CASSFSDRGQTYEQYF

j_call: TRBJ2-7
v_call: TRBV4-2
clone_size: .
d_call: TRBD1
cdr3_nt: TGTGCCAGCAGCCAAGAAGTGACAGGGGTTTTCTCCTACGAGCAGTACTTC
cdr3_aa: CASSQEVTGVFSYEQYF

j_call: TRBJ2-1
v_call: TRBV5-1
clone_size: few
d_call: TRBD2
cdr3_nt: TGCGCCAGCAGGCCTTCTAGCGGGGTTTACAATGAGCAGTTCTTC
cdr3_aa: CASRPSSGVYNEQFF

j_call: TRBJ2-3
v_call: TRBV7-2
clone_size: many
d_call: .
cdr3_nt: TGTGCCAGCAGCGCAGGCGGGACAGGCACAGATACGCAGTATTTT
cdr3_aa: CASSAGGTGTDTQYF

j_call: TRBJ2-1
v_call: TRBV9
clone_size: .
d_call: TRBD2
cdr3_nt: TGTGCCAGCAGCGTAGCTAGCGGCAACTACAATGAGCAGTTCTTC
cdr3_aa: CASSVASGNYNEQFF

j_call: TRBJ1-1
v_call: TRBV7-3
clone_size: .
d_call: .
cdr3_nt: TGTGCCAGCAGCCCCACCGGAGGACGGACAGTACTTAACACTGAAGCTTTCTTT
cdr3_aa: CASSPTGGRTVLNTEAFF

j_call: TRBJ2-3
v_call: TRBV9
clone_size: few
d_call: .
cdr3_nt: TGTGCCAGCAGCGTAGTGGCTAGTTACACAGATACGCAGTATTTT
cdr3_aa: CASSVVASYTDTQYF

j_call: TRBJ2-1
v_call: TRBV3-1
clone_size: .
d_call: TRBD2
cdr3_nt: TGTGCCAGCAGCCAACCGGGAGGTCACGACAATGAGCAGTTCTTC
cdr3_aa: CASSQPGGHDNEQFF

j_call: TRBJ1-3
v_call: TRBV9
clone_size: .
d_call: .
cdr3_nt: TGTGCCAGCAGCGTCGATAGGGGTGCCCTCCGTGGAAACACCATATATTTT
cdr3_aa: CASSVDRGALRGNTIYF

j_call: TRBJ2-3
v_call: TRBV9
clone_size: few
d_call: .
cdr3_nt: TGTGCCAGCAGCGTAGAGGTCACAGATACGCAGTATTTT
cdr3_aa: CASSVEVTDTQYF

j_call: TRBJ1-1
v_call: TRBV9
clone_size: .
d_call: .
cdr3_nt: TGTGCCAGCAGCGCCGACGGGCAGACGAACACTGAAGCTTTCTTT
cdr3_aa: CASSADGQTNTEAFF

j_call: TRBJ2-1
v_call: TRBV7-8
clone_size: once
d_call: TRBD2
cdr3_nt: TGTGCCAGCAGCACCCCGACTAGCGGGCCGTACAATGAGCAGTTCTTC
cdr3_aa: CASSTPTSGPYNEQFF

j_call: TRBJ2-3
v_call: TRBV20-1
clone_size: .
d_call: .
cdr3_nt: TGCAGTGCTTCCCTCGGGTCTAGCACAGATACGCAGTATTTT
cdr3_aa: CSASLGSSTDTQYF

j_call: TRBJ2-1
v_call: TRBV7-3
clone_size: .
d_call: .
cdr3_nt: TGTGCCAGCAGCTTAGCCCCGGGGGTTCACAATGAGCAGTTCTTC
cdr3_aa: CASSLAPGVHNEQFF

j_call: TRBJ2-3
v_call: TRBV20-1
clone_size: .
d_call: .
cdr3_nt: TGCAGTGCAGTTAGGGATCGGGGCACAGATACGCAGTATTTT
cdr3_aa: CSAVRDRGTDTQYF

j_call: TRBJ1-5
v_call: TRBV12-3/TRBV12-4
clone_size: .
d_call: .
cdr3_nt: TGTGCCAGCAGTTTAGGTTCAGGATATAGCAATCAGCCCCAGCATTTT
cdr3_aa: CASSLGSGYSNQPQHF

j_call: TRBJ2-2
v_call: TRBV15
clone_size: few
d_call: .
cdr3_nt: TGTGCCACCAGCCCTGATGAGTACTTGGACACCGGGGAGCTGTTTTTT
cdr3_aa: CATSPDEYLDTGELFF

j_call: TRBJ2-5
v_call: TRBV4-2
clone_size: many
d_call: .
cdr3_nt: TGTGCCAGCAGCCGCGGACTAACGGCCGAGACCCAGTACTTC
cdr3_aa: CASSRGLTAETQYF

j_call: TRBJ1-1
v_call: TRBV7-2
clone_size: .
d_call: .
cdr3_nt: TGTGCCAGCAGCTCCCCTGGGGGGTCGGGATCCACTGAAGCTTTCTTT
cdr3_aa: CASSSPGGSGSTEAFF

j_call: TRBJ1-1
v_call: TRBV10-3
clone_size: .
d_call: .
cdr3_nt: TGTGCCATCAGTATTGCCAGGGAGCCCACTGAAGCTTTCTTT
cdr3_aa: CAISIAREPTEAFF

j_call: TRBJ1-4
v_call: TRBV4-1
clone_size: .
d_call: .
cdr3_nt: TGCGCCACCAGATCCAGAGCAACTAATGAAAAACTGTTTTTT
cdr3_aa: CATRSRATNEKLFF

j_call: TRBJ2-1
v_call: TRBV27
clone_size: few
d_call: .
cdr3_nt: TGTGCCAGCAGTTTATCTCTGATGCACTCCTACAATGAGCAGTTCTTC
cdr3_aa: CASSLSLMHSYNEQFF

j_call: TRBJ1-1
v_call: TRBV7-9
clone_size: .
d_call: .
cdr3_nt: TGTGCCAGCAGCTCCGGGAGGGTACTCATGAACACTGAAGCTTTCTTT
cdr3_aa: CASSSGRVLMNTEAFF

j_call: TRBJ2-7
v_call: TRBV12-3/TRBV12-4
clone_size: .
d_call: TRBD1
cdr3_nt: TGTGCCAGCAGTTTCTTTTCGGACAGGTCCTACGAGCAGTACTTC
cdr3_aa: CASSFFSDRSYEQYF

j_call: TRBJ2-3
v_call: TRBV20-1
clone_size: .
d_call: .
cdr3_nt: TGCAGTGCTAGAGATAAGAGGGGCACAGATACGCAGTATTTT
cdr3_aa: CSARDKRGTDTQYF

j_call: TRBJ2-3
v_call: TRBV12-3/TRBV12-4
clone_size: .
d_call: TRBD1
cdr3_nt: TGTGCCAGCAGGTCGACAGGGGGAAAGAGGAATACGCAGTATTTT
cdr3_aa: CASRSTGGKRNTQYF

j_call: TRBJ2-3
v_call: TRBV20-1
clone_size: .
d_call: TRBD2
cdr3_nt: TGCAGTGCTAGTGGGGCAAGGGGCAGGCTAGCGGGGGACACAGATACGCAGTATTTT
cdr3_aa: CSASGARGRLAGDTDTQYF